This TCR beta chain was recovered during a study of glioma-infiltrating T cells after dendritic cell vaccination. On the study more broadly: Dendritic cell vaccine was injected intradermally three times, biweekly. Overall study results and limits: Only a small number of patients had complete blood and tumor samples. No direct clonality-survival link was found; a diverse polyclonal response may matter.

Clones were read by immunoSEQ multiplex PCR, and TCRdb kept only the in-frame ones, dropping some. The sample yields some 38,000 clones, approximately 80% seen once. A remark on this clone: The target antigen is unknown.

This specimen was blood, taken before dendritic cell vaccination. The sequence derives from a human donor with glioblastoma.

The CDR3 nucleotides read TGCGCCAGCAGCCAAGGAAATAGACAGGGCAATCAGCCCCAGCATTTT. This translates into CASSQGNRQGNQPQHF. The chain uses TRBV4-1 and TRBJ1-5, with TRBD1 as a possible D gene (6 bases). V dropped 1 base and J dropped 2 bases, with 12 bases sitting between them. The CDR3 loop spans 16 amino acids. Germline V gene lookup returns CDR1 MGHRA and CDR2 YSYEKL.